The present entry profiles one T cell receptor (beta chain) with its context. The CDR3 loop spans 14 amino acids. Looked up from germline, CDR1 is KGHDR and CDR2 is SFDVKD. Trimming took off 6 bases at V and 3 bases at J, with 13 bases between the two ends. Original methodology: Scientists estimated how many nucleated cells there were by amplifying reference gene primers. Produced via immunoSEQ multiplex PCR; TCRdb's table is partial and in-frame only. That table is the source of V, J and clone size, and D and trimming were worked out from the DNA. Among fewer than 100,000 clones listed, around 72% were seen once. The data stem from a study of blood T cell repertoires in COVID-19.

The chain links TRBV24-1 to TRBJ2-5, with D possibly being TRBD1 (6 bases). Sample: peripheral blood. The sequence derives from a man in his 70s with acute or convalescent COVID-19. CDR3 sequence: CATSPLGAEETQYF. CDR3 sequence (DNA): TGTGCCACCAGTCCCCTGGGGGCAGAAGAGACCCAGTACTTC.